Reported below is one T cell receptor (beta chain). This entry is derived from a study of T cell clones after liver transplantation. CDR1 and CDR2 from the germline V gene are MNHNS and SASEGT. V shed 2 bases and J shed 0 bases, with 9 bases lying between them. The CDR3 spans 15 residues. The method was immunoSEQ multiplex PCR; TCRdb's version includes in-frame clones alone and lacks a portion of them. This table has about 45,000 clones, 70% to 90% appearing once. The TCR comes from a human patient who received a liver transplant. Some T cells may be transferred from the graft donor. The sample here was CD4+ T cells from blood, taken 24 months after liver transplant. The rearrangement joins TRBV6-1 to TRBJ2-3, with TRBD2 as a possible D gene (5 bases). The CDR3 DNA reads TGTGCCAGCAGTGAACGCCGGGGTAGCACAGATACGCAGTATTTT. Its translation is CASSERRGSTDTQYF.